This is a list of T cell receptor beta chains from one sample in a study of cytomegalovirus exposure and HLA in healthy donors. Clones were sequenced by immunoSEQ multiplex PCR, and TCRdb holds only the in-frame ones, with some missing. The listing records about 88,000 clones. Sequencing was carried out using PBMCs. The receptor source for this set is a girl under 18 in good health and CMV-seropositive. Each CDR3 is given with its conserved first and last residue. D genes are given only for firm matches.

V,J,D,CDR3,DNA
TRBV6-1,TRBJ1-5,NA,CASSEEGQGYQPQHF,TGTGCCAGCAGTGAAGAGGGGCAGGGATATCAGCCCCAGCATTTT
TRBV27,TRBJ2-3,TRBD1,CASSPRGSITDTQYF,TGTGCCAGCAGTCCCAGGGGGTCAATCACAGATACGCAGTATTTT
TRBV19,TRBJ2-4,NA,CASNPGGTANIQYF,TGTGCCAGTAACCCTGGGGGGACAGCAAACATTCAGTACTTC
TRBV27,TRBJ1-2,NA,CASSPGLGVYGYTF,TGTGCCAGCAGTCCGGGTCTCGGCGTCTATGGCTACACCTTC
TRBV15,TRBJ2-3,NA,CATSRGAVEDTQYF,TGTGCCACCAGCAGAGGGGCAGTCGAGGATACGCAGTATTTT
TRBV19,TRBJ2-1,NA,CASSITSSSYNEQFF,TGTGCCAGTAGTATAACTAGTTCCTCCTACAATGAGCAGTTCTTC
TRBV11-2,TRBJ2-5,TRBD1,CASRSTRGQGQEPQYF,TGTGCCAGCAGATCCACTAGGGGGCAGGGCCAAGAGCCCCAGTACTTC
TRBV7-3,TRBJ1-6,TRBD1,CASSLYGQGNSPLHF,TGTGCCAGCAGCTTATATGGACAGGGGAATTCACCCCTCCACTTT
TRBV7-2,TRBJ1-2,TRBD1,CASSLGQGVDGYTF,TGTGCCAGCAGCTTAGGACAGGGGGTGGATGGCTACACCTTC
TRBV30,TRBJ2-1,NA,CAWIRQANDNEQFF,TGTGCCTGGATCCGACAGGCGAACGACAATGAGCAGTTCTTC
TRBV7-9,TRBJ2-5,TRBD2,CASSLRLAVYQETQYF,TGTGCCAGCAGCTTACGACTAGCGGTGTACCAAGAGACCCAGTACTTC
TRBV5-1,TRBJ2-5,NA,CASTIEGRETQYF,TGCGCCAGCACCATCGAGGGTCGGGAGACCCAGTACTTC
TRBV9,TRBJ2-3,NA,CASSVVGGGTDTQYF,TGTGCCAGCAGCGTAGTAGGGGGGGGCACAGATACGCAGTATTTT
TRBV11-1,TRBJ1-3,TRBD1,CASSRGGTGNTIYF,TGTGCCAGCAGCCGAGGGGGCACTGGAAACACCATATATTTT
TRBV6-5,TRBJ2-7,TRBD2,CASRTSGDTYEQYF,TGTGCCAGCAGAACTAGCGGGGATACCTACGAGCAGTACTTC
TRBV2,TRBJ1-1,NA,CASSVVDFGTEAFF,TGTGCCAGCAGTGTGGTGGACTTCGGCACTGAAGCTTTCTTT
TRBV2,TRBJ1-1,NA,CASSDPGEASTEAFF,TGTGCCAGCAGTGATCCGGGGGAGGCAAGCACTGAAGCTTTCTTT
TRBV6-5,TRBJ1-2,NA,CASTRSQGTGGYTF,TGTGCCAGCACCAGATCGCAGGGAACGGGTGGCTACACCTTC
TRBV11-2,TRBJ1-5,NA,CASSLQGGQPQHF,TGTGCCAGCAGCTTACAGGGAGGGCAGCCCCAGCATTTT
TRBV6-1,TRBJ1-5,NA,CASKSGVENQPQHF,TGTGCCAGCAAGTCCGGGGTTGAAAACCAGCCCCAGCATTTT
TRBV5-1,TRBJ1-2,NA,CASSPFDSLTGYTF,TGCGCCAGCAGCCCATTCGACAGTTTGACTGGCTACACCTTC
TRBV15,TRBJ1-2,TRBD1,CATSTTGTYGYTF,TGTGCCACCAGCACGACAGGGACCTATGGCTACACCTTC